This T cell receptor beta chain is from a study of T cells in women clearing cervical HPV infection. Study-level information: For cases, blood was sampled a median roughly 150 days after lesion detection, interquartile range about 90 to 200 days. Notes on the study in general: Unknown T-cell numbers per sample may underlie the richness differences.

Germline V gene sequence: CDR1 SGHTA, CDR2 FQGNSA. The length of the CDR3 is 13 residues. Sequencing used immunoSEQ multiplex PCR; TCRdb keeps in-frame clones, though not all of them. Across approximately 34,000 clones, the top ten clones capture 6% to 8.5% of the sample. Remarks on this clone: Its specificity is not known. The read comes to an end 3 residues before the CDR3 does, leaving the germline J gene to fill in the end.

Sequencing was done on a sample of blood buffy coat. This sequence was found in a woman aged 18 to 69 with a cervical HPV16 infection that either progressed to CIN3+ or cleared (not recorded which). This chain links TRBV7-2 with TRBJ1-2; D may be TRBD1 (5 bases). The covered CDR3 bases are TGTGCCAGCAGCTTGTGGGGGGGAAACATC. Protein product: CASSLWGGNI. The whole CDR3 reads CASSLWGGNIYTF. Combining the CDR3 with reference TRBV7-2 and TRBJ1-2 gives the whole variable domain GAGVSQSPSNKVTEKGKDVELRCDPISGHTALYWYRQSLGQGLEFLIYFQGNSAPDKSGLPSDRFSAERTGGSVSTLTIQRTQQEDSAVYLCASSLWGGNIYTFGSGTRLTVV.